This T cell receptor beta chain was recovered during a study of blood T cell repertoires in COVID-19. About the research overall: Nucleic acid was either cDNA or gDNA, and it came from T cells, B-cell-depleted T cells, or PBMCs.

This study enrolled people aged 18 to 89 from around 25 US geographic areas. Which cohort a participant joined came from the clinical history participants gave. Losses at the gene ends were 0 bases for V and 3 bases for J; bases not matched to a gene: 0. The CDR3 is made up of 15 amino acids. Germline lookup yields CDR1 LGHNA and CDR2 YNFKEQ. Authors' processing steps: Nucleated cell number was recorded as an estimate derived from reference gene primer amplification. Using immunoSEQ multiplex PCR, the repertoire was profiled, and TCRdb retains in-frame clones only, with some absent. V and J calls and clone size follow that table, whereas D and trimming were derived from the DNA. Altogether about 350,000 clones are present, more than 85% being singletons, with the ten largest covering more than 1%.

V is TRBV4-2 and J is TRBJ2-1, with 9 nucleotides matching TRBD1. The sequence derives from a woman aged 25 to 39 who had recovered from COVID-19. Source material: PBMCs or T cells enriched from blood (not recorded which). The CDR3 here is CASSQETGGYNEQFF. The CDR3 region has the DNA TGTGCCAGCAGCCAAGAGACAGGGGGCTACAATGAGCAGTTCTTC.